This T cell receptor beta chain stems from a study of blood T cell repertoires in COVID-19. TCRdb keeps only in-frame clones here, not all; method: immunoSEQ multiplex PCR. The data contain over 100,000 clones, about 89% of them singletons. Per germline, CDR1 SGHTA and CDR2 FQGNSA. This CDR3 is 13 amino acids long. V gave up 5 bases and J gave up 7 bases, with 12 bases separating them. The chain has TRBV7-2 and TRBJ1-5, with D possibly TRBD1 on 5 matching bases. The sequence was obtained from a man aged 40-49 years with acute or convalescent COVID-19. Sequencing was done on a sample of peripheral blood. CDR3 bases: TGTGCCAGCAGCGGGCAGGGAGGCCAGCCCCAGCATTTT. The encoded protein is CASSGQGGQPQHF. The whole variable domain, filled in from reference TRBV7-2 and TRBJ1-5, reads GAGVSQSPSNKVTEKGKDVELRCDPISGHTALYWYRQSLGQGLEFLIYFQGNSAPDKSGLPSDRFSAERTGGSVSTLTIQRTQQEDSAVYLCASSGQGGQPQHFGDGTRLSIL.